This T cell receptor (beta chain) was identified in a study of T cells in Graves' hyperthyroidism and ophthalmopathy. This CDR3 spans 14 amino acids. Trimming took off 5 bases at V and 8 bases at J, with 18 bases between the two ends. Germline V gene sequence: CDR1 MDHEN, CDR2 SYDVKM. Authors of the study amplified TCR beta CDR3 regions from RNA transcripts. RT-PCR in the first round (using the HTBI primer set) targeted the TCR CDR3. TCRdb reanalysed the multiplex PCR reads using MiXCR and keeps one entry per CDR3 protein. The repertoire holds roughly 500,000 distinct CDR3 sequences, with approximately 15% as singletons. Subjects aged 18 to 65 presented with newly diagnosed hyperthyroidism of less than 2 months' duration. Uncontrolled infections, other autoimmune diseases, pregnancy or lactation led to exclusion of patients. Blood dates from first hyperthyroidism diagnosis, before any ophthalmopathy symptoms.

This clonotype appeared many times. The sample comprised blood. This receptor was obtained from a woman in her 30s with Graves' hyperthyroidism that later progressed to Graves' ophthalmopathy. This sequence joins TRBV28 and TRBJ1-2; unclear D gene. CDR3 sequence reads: CASSPPLGLGGYTF. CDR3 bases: TGTGCCAGCAGTCCCCCGTTAGGGTTAGGCGGCTACACCTTC.